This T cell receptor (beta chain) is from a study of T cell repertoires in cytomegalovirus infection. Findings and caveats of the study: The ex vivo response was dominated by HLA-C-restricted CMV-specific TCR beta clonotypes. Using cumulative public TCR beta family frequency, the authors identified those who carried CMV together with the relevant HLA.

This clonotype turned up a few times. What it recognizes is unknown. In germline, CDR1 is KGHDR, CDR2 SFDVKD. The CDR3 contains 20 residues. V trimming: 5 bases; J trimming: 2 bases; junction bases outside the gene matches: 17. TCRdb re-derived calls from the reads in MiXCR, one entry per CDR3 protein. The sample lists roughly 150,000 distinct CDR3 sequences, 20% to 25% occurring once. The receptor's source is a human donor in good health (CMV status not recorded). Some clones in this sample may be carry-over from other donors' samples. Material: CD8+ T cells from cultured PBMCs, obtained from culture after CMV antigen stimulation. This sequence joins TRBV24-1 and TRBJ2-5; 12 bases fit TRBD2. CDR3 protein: CATSGPSSSGGAGSQETQYF. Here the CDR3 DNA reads TGTGCCACCAGTGGCCCCTCCTCTAGCGGGGGGGCAGGGTCGCAAGAGACCCAGTACTTC.